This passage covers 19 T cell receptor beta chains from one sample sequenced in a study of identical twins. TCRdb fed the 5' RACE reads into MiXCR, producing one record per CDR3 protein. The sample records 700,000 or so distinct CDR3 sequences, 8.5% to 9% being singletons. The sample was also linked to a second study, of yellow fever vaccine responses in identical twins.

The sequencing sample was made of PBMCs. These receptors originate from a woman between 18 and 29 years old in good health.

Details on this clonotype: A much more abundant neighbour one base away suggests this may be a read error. CDR3 bases: TGTGCCAGCAGTTCCGGGACTACCGGATACTACGAGCAGTACTTC. This encodes CASSSGTTGYYEQYF. The V and J genes are TRBV12-3 or TRBV12-4 and TRBJ2-7, with 7 bases lining up with TRBD2. This CDR3 comprises 15 residues. J lost 3 bases, V lost 4 bases, and 9 bases had no gene match.

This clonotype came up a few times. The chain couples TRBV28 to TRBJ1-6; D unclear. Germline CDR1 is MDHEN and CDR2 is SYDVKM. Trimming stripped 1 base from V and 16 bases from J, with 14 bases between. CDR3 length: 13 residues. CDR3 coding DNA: TGTGCCAGCAGTTTATTCCCCCGCGAAACGCTCCACTTT. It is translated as CASSLFPRETLHF.

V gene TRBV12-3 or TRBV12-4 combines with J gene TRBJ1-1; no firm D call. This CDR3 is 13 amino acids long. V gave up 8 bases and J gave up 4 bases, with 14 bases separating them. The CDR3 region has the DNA TGTGCCAGCCGTGTACCCTTGGGCACTGAAGCTTTCTTT. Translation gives CASRVPLGTEAFF.

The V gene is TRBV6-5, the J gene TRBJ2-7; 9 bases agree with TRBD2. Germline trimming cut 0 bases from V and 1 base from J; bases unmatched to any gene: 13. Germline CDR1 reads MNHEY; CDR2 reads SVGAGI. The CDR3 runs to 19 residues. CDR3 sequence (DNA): TGTGCCAGCAGTTACTCGAGCCCACTTAGCGGGAGAAAATCCTACGAGCAGTACTTC. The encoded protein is CASSYSSPLSGRKSYEQYF.

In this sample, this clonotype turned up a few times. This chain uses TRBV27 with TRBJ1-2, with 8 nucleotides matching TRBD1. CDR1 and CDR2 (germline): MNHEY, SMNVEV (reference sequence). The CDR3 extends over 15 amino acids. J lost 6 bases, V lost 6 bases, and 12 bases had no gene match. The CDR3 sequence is CASRPIRGPTDGYTF. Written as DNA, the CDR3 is TGTGCCAGCAGGCCGATCAGGGGGCCCACCGATGGCTACACCTTC.

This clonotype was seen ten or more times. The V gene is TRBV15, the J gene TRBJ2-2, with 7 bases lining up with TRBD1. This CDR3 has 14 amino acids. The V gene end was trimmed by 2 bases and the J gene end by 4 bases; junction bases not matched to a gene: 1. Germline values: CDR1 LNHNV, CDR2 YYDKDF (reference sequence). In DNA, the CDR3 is TGTGCCACCAGCAGATCAGGGGGCACCGGGGAGCTGTTTTTT. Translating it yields CATSRSGGTGELFF.

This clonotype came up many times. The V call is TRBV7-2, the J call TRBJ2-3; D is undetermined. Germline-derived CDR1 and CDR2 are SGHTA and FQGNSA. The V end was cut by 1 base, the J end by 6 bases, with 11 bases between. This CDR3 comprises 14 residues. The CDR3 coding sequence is TGTGCCAGCAGCTTAGTCGACCCCCGGGATACGCAGTATTTT. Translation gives CASSLVDPRDTQYF.

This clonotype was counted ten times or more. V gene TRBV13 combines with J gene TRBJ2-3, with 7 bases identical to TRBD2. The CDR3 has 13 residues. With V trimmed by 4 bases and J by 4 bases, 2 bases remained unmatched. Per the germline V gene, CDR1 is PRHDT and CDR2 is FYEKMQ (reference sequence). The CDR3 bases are TGTGCCAGCAGCTCGACTAGCTCAGATACGCAGTATTTT. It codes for CASSSTSSDTQYF.

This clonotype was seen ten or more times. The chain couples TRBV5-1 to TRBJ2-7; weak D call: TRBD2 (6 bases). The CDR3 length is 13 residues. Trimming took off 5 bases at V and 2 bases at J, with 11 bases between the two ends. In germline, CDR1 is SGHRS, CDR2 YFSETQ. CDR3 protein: CASREGPTYEQYF. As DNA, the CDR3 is TGCGCCAGCAGGGAGGGGCCAACCTACGAGCAGTACTTC.

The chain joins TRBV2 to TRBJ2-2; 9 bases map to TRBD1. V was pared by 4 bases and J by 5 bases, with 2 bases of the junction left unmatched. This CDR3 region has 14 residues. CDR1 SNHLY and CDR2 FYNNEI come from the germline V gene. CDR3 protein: CASSVQGATGELFF. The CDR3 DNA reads TGTGCCAGCAGTGTACAGGGGGCAACCGGGGAGCTGTTTTTT.

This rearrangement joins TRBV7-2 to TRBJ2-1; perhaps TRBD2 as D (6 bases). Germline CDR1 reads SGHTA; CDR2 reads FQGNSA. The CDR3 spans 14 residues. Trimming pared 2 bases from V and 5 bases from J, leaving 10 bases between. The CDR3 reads CASSLFGGNNEQFF. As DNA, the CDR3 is TGTGCCAGCAGCTTATTCGGGGGTAACAATGAGCAGTTCTTC. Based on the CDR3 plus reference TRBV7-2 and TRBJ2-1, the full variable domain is GAGVSQSPSNKVTEKGKDVELRCDPISGHTALYWYRQSLGQGLEFLIYFQGNSAPDKSGLPSDRFSAERTGGSVSTLTIQRTQQEDSAVYLCASSLFGGNNEQFFGPGTRLTVL.

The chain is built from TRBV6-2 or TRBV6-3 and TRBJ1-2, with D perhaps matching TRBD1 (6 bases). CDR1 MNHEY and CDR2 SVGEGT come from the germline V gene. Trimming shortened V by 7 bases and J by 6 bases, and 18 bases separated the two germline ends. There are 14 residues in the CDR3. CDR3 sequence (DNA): TGTGCCAGCATGAGGGGGGGCGCTTTACATGGCTACACCTTC. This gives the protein CASMRGGALHGYTF.

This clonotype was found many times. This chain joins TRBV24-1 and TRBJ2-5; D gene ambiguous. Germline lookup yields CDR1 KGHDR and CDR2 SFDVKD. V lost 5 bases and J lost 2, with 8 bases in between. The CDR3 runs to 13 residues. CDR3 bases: TGTGCCACCAGTGGGACGCTACAAGAGACCCAGTACTTC. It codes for CATSGTLQETQYF.

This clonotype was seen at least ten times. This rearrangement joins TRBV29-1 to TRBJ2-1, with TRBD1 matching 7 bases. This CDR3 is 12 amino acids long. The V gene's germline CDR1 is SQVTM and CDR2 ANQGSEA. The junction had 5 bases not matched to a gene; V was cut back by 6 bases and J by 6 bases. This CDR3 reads CSVGQESNEQFF. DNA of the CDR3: TGCAGCGTAGGACAGGAAAGCAATGAGCAGTTCTTC.

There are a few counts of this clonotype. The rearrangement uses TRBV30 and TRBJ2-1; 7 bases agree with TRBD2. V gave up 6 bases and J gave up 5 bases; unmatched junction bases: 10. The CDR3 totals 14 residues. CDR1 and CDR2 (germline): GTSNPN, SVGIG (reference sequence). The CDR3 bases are TGTGCCTGCCTGGGCCAGCGGGGTAACAATGAGCAGTTCTTC. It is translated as CACLGQRGNNEQFF.

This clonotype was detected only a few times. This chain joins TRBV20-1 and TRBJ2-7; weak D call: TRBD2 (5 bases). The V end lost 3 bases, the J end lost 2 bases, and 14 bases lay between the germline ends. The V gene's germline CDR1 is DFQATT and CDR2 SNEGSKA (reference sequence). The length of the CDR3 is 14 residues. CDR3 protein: CSARRASRPYEQYF. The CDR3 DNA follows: TGCAGTGCTAGGAGGGCTAGTAGGCCCTACGAGCAGTACTTC.

CDR3 DNA: TGTGCCAGCAGCTTAGAAGCTAGCGGGAACTACGAGCAGTACTTC. Translation: CASSLEASGNYEQYF. This sequence joins TRBV7-8 and TRBJ2-7; 9 bases agree with TRBD2. This CDR3 is built from 15 residues. Germline V lookup: CDR1 SGHVS, CDR2 FQNEAQ. J lost 3 bases, V lost 1 base, and 4 bases had no gene match.

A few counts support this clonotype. This CDR3 reads CASSLFPPLAGGTDTQYF. In DNA, the CDR3 is TGTGCCAGCAGCCTCTTCCCACCACTAGCGGGCGGCACAGATACGCAGTATTTT. V gene TRBV11-1 combines with J gene TRBJ2-3; 9 bases are a match to TRBD2. The V gene's germline CDR1 is SGHAT and CDR2 FQDESV (reference sequence). Trimming at V came to 5 bases and at J to 1 base, leaving 13 bases not matched to a gene. The CDR3 length is 18 residues.

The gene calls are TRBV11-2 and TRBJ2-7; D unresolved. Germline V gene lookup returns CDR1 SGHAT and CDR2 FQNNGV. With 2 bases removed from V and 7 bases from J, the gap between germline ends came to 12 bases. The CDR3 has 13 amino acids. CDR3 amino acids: CASSLPKTGEQYF. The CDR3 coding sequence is TGTGCCAGCAGCTTACCTAAAACTGGGGAGCAGTACTTC.